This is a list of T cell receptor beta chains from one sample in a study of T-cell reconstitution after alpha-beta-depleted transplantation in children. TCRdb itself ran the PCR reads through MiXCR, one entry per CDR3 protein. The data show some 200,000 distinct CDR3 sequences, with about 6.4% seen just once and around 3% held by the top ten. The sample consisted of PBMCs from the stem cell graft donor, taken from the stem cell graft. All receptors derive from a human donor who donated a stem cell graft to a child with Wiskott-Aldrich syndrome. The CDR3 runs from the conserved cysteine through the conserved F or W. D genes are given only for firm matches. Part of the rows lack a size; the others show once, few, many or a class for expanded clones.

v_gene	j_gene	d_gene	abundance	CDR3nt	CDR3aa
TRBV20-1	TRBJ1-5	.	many	TGCAGTGCTCATACAGGGCGCCCCAATCAGCCCCAGCATTTT	CSAHTGRPNQPQHF
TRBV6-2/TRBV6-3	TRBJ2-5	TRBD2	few	TGTGCCAGCAGTTACCCCGGGACTAGCGGGGGGGGAAGACTACAAGAGACCCAGTACTTC	CASSYPGTSGGGRLQETQYF
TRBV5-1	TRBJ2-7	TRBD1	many	TGCGCCAGCAGCCCCAGGACAGGGGAATCCTACGAGCAGTACTTC	CASSPRTGESYEQYF
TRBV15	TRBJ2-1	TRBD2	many	TGTGCCACCAGCCGACTAGCGGGTAACTCCTACAATGAGCAGTTCTTC	CATSRLAGNSYNEQFF
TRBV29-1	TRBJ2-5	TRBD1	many	TGCAGCGTTCAGGGACAGACCAAGAGGACCCAGTACTTC	CSVQGQTKRTQYF
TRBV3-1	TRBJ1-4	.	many	TGTGCCAGCAGCCTCGTTGATAGTGAAAAACTGTTTTTT	CASSLVDSEKLFF
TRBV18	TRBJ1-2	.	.	TGTGCCAGCTCAGAGCGGGATGGCTACACCTTC	CASSERDGYTF
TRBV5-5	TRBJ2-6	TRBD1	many	TGTGCCAGCAGCTTGTATCAGGGGGCCGTGGCTGGGGCCAACGTCCTGACTTTC	CASSLYQGAVAGANVLTF
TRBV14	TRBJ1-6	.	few	TGTGCCAGCAGCTACATACCGGTTACAGGCTATAATTCACCCCTCCACTTT	CASSYIPVTGYNSPLHF
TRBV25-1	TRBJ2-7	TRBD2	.	TGTGCCAGCAGTCATCGACTAGCGGGAGGTGGGTTTTACGAGCAGTACTTC	CASSHRLAGGGFYEQYF
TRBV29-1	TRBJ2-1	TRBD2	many	TGCAGCGTTGTCCACGGCGGGAGTGGCTCCTACAATGAGCAGTTCTTC	CSVVHGGSGSYNEQFF
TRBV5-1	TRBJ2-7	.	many	TGCGCCAGCAGCTTGTGGGTGATCTCCTACGAGCAGTACTTC	CASSLWVISYEQYF
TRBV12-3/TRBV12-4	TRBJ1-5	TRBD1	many	TGTGCCAGCAGCACCGGACAGGGCAATCAGCCCCAGCATTTT	CASSTGQGNQPQHF
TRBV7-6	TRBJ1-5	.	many	TGTGCCAGCAGCTTAGGGGGACACGGCCACGATCAGCCCCAGCATTTT	CASSLGGHGHDQPQHF
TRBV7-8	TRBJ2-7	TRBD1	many	TGTGCCAGCAGCCTCAACCGACAGGGATCCTACGAGCAGTACTTC	CASSLNRQGSYEQYF
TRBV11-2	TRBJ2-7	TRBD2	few	TGTGCCAGCAGCTTAGCCGGGACTATTTACGAGCAGTACTTC	CASSLAGTIYEQYF
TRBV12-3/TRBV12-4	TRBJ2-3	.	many	TGTGCCAGCAGTTTGGAGGGGTTCACAGATACGCAGTATTTT	CASSLEGFTDTQYF
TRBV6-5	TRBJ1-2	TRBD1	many	TGTGCCAGCAACCTCGGGGCAGGGGGAGGTGGCTACACCTTC	CASNLGAGGGGYTF
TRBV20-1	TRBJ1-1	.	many	TGCAGTGCTAGAGATAGGTCGGTAGGAGAAGCTTTCTTT	CSARDRSVGEAFF
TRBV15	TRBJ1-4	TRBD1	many	TGTGCCACCAGCAGAGATCGCGACAGGGGAAGTGAAAAACTGTTTTTT	CATSRDRDRGSEKLFF
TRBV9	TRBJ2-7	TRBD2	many	TGTGCCAGCAGCTCGAGCGGGAATCCTAGGGAGCAGTACTTC	CASSSSGNPREQYF
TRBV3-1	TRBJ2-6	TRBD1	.	TGTGCCAGCAGCCCATTCACGACAGGGGGCACCGGGGCCAACGTCCTGACTTTC	CASSPFTTGGTGANVLTF
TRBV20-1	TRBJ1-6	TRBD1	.	TGCAGTGCTAGAGGGGAACAGGGGGCGAATTCACCCCTCCACTTT	CSARGEQGANSPLHF
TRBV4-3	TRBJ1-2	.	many	TGCGCCAGCAGCCAAACACAGGGTTATGGCTACACCTTC	CASSQTQGYGYTF
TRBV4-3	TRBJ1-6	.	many	TGCGCCAGCAGCCAAGAGAAAGGGAGTCCAAATTCACCCCTCCACTTT	CASSQEKGSPNSPLHF
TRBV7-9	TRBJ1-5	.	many	TGTGCCAGCAGCTTAGACAGGTTGAATCAGCCCCAGCATTTT	CASSLDRLNQPQHF
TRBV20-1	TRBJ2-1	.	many	TGCAGTGCTATTAGGACCGGGGGTGAGCAGTTCTTC	CSAIRTGGEQFF
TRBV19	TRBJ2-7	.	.	TGTGCCAGTAGAGGCGGGCGACGATTCCCCTACGAGCAGTACTTC	CASRGGRRFPYEQYF
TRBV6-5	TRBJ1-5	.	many	TGTGCCAGCAGCCTGACGGAAAATCAGCCCCAGCATTTT	CASSLTENQPQHF
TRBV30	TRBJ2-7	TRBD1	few	TGTGCCTGGAGTGGACAGGGGGCCCACGAGCAGTACTTC	CAWSGQGAHEQYF
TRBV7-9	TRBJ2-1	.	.	TGTGCCAGCAGCTTACTGACGGGAGTTCAAGGGAATGAGCAGTTCTTC	CASSLLTGVQGNEQFF
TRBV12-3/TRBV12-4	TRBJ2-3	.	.	TGTGCCAGCACCTCGCTGGAGAGCACAGATACGCAGTATTTT	CASTSLESTDTQYF
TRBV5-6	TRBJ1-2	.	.	TGTGCCAGCAGGTCATCCTATGGCTACACCTTC	CASRSSYGYTF
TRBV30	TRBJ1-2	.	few	TGTGCCTGGGTTTTCTCCGGCTTTAACTATGGCTACACCTTC	CAWVFSGFNYGYTF
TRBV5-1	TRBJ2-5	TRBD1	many	TGCGCCAGCAGTCCTGGGGACAGACCCGAAGAGACCCAGTACTTC	CASSPGDRPEETQYF
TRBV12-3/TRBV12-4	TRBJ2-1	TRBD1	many	TGTGCCAGCAGTTTAGTGCGGACAGGGAAAAATGAGCAGTTCTTC	CASSLVRTGKNEQFF
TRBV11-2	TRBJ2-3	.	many	TGTGCCAGCAGCTTAGTCGGGGCCGTCGAAGATACGCAGTATTTT	CASSLVGAVEDTQYF
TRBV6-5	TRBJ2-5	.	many	TGTGCCAGCAGTTACAGGGGCCGGGAGACCCAGTACTTC	CASSYRGRETQYF
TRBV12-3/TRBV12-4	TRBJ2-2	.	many	TGTGCCAGCAGACCCGGGATTTGGGGCACCGGGGAGCTGTTTTTT	CASRPGIWGTGELFF
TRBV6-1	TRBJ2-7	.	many	TGTGCCAGCAGCGCCACGGGCCGGAGAGCCTACGAGCAGTACTTC	CASSATGRRAYEQYF
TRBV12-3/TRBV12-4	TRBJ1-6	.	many	TGTGCCAGCAGTCGTAGGGCAGATACTTCACCCCTCCACTTT	CASSRRADTSPLHF
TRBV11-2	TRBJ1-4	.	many	TGTGCCAGCAGCTCCCTTGATATTCGGGACACCGCAACTAATGAAAAACTGTTTTTT	CASSSLDIRDTATNEKLFF
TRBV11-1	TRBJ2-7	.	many	TGTGCCAGCAGCTCCATTGGACCTTCTCCCTACGAGCAGTACTTC	CASSSIGPSPYEQYF
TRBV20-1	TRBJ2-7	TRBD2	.	TGCTGTGCTACTCCGGGAATAGCGGGAGGGAAGGACGAGCAGTACTTC	CCATPGIAGGKDEQYF
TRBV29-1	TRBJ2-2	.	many	TGCAGCGTGGGACCTTTTGACGGGGAGCTGTTTTTT	CSVGPFDGELFF
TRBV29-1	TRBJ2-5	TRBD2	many	TGCAGCGTGGGACTAGCGGGGGGTCAGACCCAGTACTTC	CSVGLAGGQTQYF
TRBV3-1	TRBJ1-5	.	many	TGTGCCAGCAGCCAAGACGCCTCGTCGGGCCAGCCCCAGCATTTT	CASSQDASSGQPQHF
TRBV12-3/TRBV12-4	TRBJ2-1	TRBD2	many	TGTGCCAGCAGCTTACTAGCGGGGATCTCCTACAATGAGCAGTTCTTC	CASSLLAGISYNEQFF
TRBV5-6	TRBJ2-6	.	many	TGTGCCAGCAGCCGATTATCTGGGGCCAACGTCCTGACTTTC	CASSRLSGANVLTF
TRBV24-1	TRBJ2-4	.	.	TGTGCCACCAGTGAAGGAACTCTAGCCAAAAACATTCAGTACTTC	CATSEGTLAKNIQYF
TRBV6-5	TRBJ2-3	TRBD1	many	TGTGCCAGCAGTTACCCCCGGGACAGGTTGGGAGATACGCAGTATTTT	CASSYPRDRLGDTQYF
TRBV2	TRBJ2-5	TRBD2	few	TGTGCCAGCAGTGAAGAGTTGCGGGAGATACAAGAGACCCAGTACTTC	CASSEELREIQETQYF
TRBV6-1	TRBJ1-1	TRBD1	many	TGTGCCAGCAGCGGACAGGCTATTAGGGACACTGAAGCTTTCTTT	CASSGQAIRDTEAFF
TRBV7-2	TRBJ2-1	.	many	TGTGCCAGCAGCTTATCGTGGCAGGCTGACAATGAGCAGTTCTTC	CASSLSWQADNEQFF
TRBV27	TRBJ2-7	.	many	TGTGCCAGCGGGTCCTCTCCTTCCTACGAGCAGTACTTC	CASGSSPSYEQYF